Following are 22 T cell receptor beta chains from one sample sequenced in a study of shared clonotypes between healthy human individuals. Data came from immunoSEQ multiplex PCR; TCRdb stores just in-frame clones and leaves some out. The data hold fewer than 1.8 million clones, with approximately 98.5% observed a single time. The source material was naive CD4+ T cells sorted from blood. Stated subset: CD45RA+ positively selected. The receptor set was obtained from a man in his thirties or forties in good health.

The chain is built from TRBV5-4 and TRBJ1-1; D is uncertain. The V end was cut by 0 bases, the J end by 5 bases, with 14 bases between. CDR3 length: 15 residues. Germline V gene lookup returns CDR1 SGHNT and CDR2 YYREEE (reference sequence). The CDR3, as DNA: TGTGCCAGCAGCTTGGAAGGCCCCCGATGGACTGAAGCTTTCTTT. This codes for CASSLEGPRWTEAFF. The full variable domain, completed using reference TRBV5-4 and TRBJ1-1, is ETGVTQSPTHLIKTRGQQVTLRCSSQSGHNTVSWYQQALGQGPQFIFQYYREEENGRGNFPPRFSGLQFPNYSSELNVNALELDDSALYLCASSLEGPRWTEAFFGQGTRLTVV.

In DNA, the CDR3 is TGTGCCAGCAGAACTAGCGGGGGTAATAAGCAGTTCTTC. Translating it yields CASRTSGGNKQFF. The chain uses TRBV6-5 and TRBJ2-1; 11 bases line up with TRBD2. V trimming: 6 bases; J trimming: 11 bases; junction bases outside the gene matches: 6. Germline V CDR1 and CDR2: MNHEY, SVGAGI. The CDR3 has 13 residues.

The chain carries TRBV10-3 and TRBJ2-3; 7 bases fit TRBD1. V lost 4 bases to trimming and J lost 1 base; unmatched junction nucleotides: 11. The germline CDR1 and CDR2 sequences are ENHRY and SYGVKD. This CDR3 comprises 17 residues. CDR3 protein: CAISATRGQSRTDTQYF. Written as DNA, the CDR3 is TGTGCCATCAGTGCCACGAGGGGGCAGTCGCGCACAGATACGCAGTATTTT.

The chain has TRBV6-5 and TRBJ2-3; 8 bases match TRBD2. The ends lost 0 bases at V and 4 bases at J; junction bases unmatched: 3. Looked up from germline, CDR1 is MNHEY and CDR2 is SVGAGI. CDR3 length: 15 residues. Written as DNA, the CDR3 is TGTGCCAGCAGTTACTCGGGACTAGGGGCAGATACGCAGTATTTT. This translates into CASSYSGLGADTQYF.

This clone was found once. V and J are TRBV7-9 and TRBJ2-7, with no clear D. CDR3 length equals 16 residues. Trimming took 0 bases from V and 0 from J, leaving 12 bases between them. The germline gives CDR1 SEHNR, CDR2 FQNEAQ (reference sequence). This CDR3 is CASSLAVAEHSYEQYF. In nucleotides, the CDR3 is TGTGCCAGCAGCTTAGCTGTTGCGGAGCACTCCTACGAGCAGTACTTC. The variable domain in full, with the rest retrieved from reference TRBV7-9 and TRBJ2-7, is DTGVSQNPRHKITKRGQNVTFRCDPISEHNRLYWYRQTLGQGPEFLTYFQNEAQLEKSRLLSDRFSAERPKGSFSTLEIQRTEQGDSAMYLCASSLAVAEHSYEQYFGPGTRLTVT.

This clone was detected once. This chain connects TRBV6-5 to TRBJ1-5; D is undetermined. The V end lost 1 base, the J end lost 6 bases, and 16 bases lay between the germline ends. CDR1 MNHEY and CDR2 SVGAGI come from the germline V gene. This CDR3 spans 16 amino acids. The CDR3 bases are TGTGCCAGCAGTTACTTCGGACCCTCGTTAGGTCAGCCCCAGCATTTT. Translated: CASSYFGPSLGQPQHF.

This clone appeared a single time. CDR3 sequence (DNA): TGTGCCAGCAGCACATCCTGGACAGGGGATAATCAGCCCCAGCATTTT. Protein sequence: CASSTSWTGDNQPQHF. The chain carries TRBV28 and TRBJ1-5; 9 nucleotides match TRBD1. CDR3 size: 16 residues. Germline V gene data show CDR1 as MDHEN and CDR2 as SYDVKM. Trimming at V came to 6 bases and at J to 4 bases, leaving 10 bases not matched to a gene. Full variable domain (rest looked up from reference TRBV28 and TRBJ1-5): DVKVTQSSRYLVKRTGEKVFLECVQDMDHENMFWYRQDPGLGLRLIYFSYDVKMKEKGDIPEGYSVSREKKERFSLILESASTNQTSMYLCASSTSWTGDNQPQHFGDGTRLSIL.

CDR3: CASSLRRDRGYNEQFF. The CDR3 DNA sequence: TGTGCCAGCAGTTTGAGGCGGGACCGGGGCTACAATGAGCAGTTCTTC. J is TRBJ2-1 and V is TRBV27; TRBD2 is a possible D gene (6 bases). Between the trimmed V and J ends, which lost 3 bases and 3 bases, there was a span of 15 bases. Germline CDR1 reads MNHEY; CDR2 reads SMNVEV (reference sequence). This CDR3 spans 16 amino acids.

The chain has TRBV2 and TRBJ1-5, with D unclear. The CDR3 consists of 12 residues. Germline CDR1 reads SNHLY; CDR2 reads FYNNEI. The V and J ends lost 7 bases and 7 bases respectively, with 11 bases between them. In nucleotides, the CDR3 is TGTGCCAGCACCCAAGCGGGGCAGCCCCAGCATTTT. The encoded protein is CASTQAGQPQHF.

The chain couples TRBV28 to TRBJ2-1; D is uncertain. This CDR3 region has 14 residues. The germline V gene has CDR1 MDHEN and CDR2 SYDVKM. V lost 2 bases and J lost 2, with 7 bases in between. The CDR3 nucleotides are TGTGCCAGCAGTTTAGGGCCAGCCTACAATGAGCAGTTCTTC. Protein: CASSLGPAYNEQFF.

This clone was seen once. The V call is TRBV6-1, the J call TRBJ2-7; D possibly corresponds to TRBD1 (6 bases). Germline-derived CDR1 and CDR2 are MNHNS and SASEGT. The CDR3 sequence is 14 residues long. V was cut by 4 bases and J by 2 bases, with 12 bases left in between. The CDR3 is CASSARTEAYEQYF. CDR3 in DNA: TGTGCCAGCAGTGCCCGGACAGAAGCCTACGAGCAGTACTTC.

The chain has TRBV28 and TRBJ1-1; D is unresolved. The CDR3 contains 14 residues. Germline loops: CDR1 MDHEN, CDR2 SYDVKM. With 3 bases removed from V and 3 bases from J, the gap between germline ends came to 11 bases. Written as DNA, the CDR3 is TGTGCCAGCAGTTTTAGTAAGCCGGACACTGAAGCTTTCTTT. Its protein product is CASSFSKPDTEAFF. Full variable domain (rest looked up from reference TRBV28 and TRBJ1-1): DVKVTQSSRYLVKRTGEKVFLECVQDMDHENMFWYRQDPGLGLRLIYFSYDVKMKEKGDIPEGYSVSREKKERFSLILESASTNQTSMYLCASSFSKPDTEAFFGQGTRLTVV.

The CDR3 spells CASSLGRDNYEQYF. The CDR3 region has the DNA TGTGCCAGCAGCTTAGGCCGGGACAACTACGAGCAGTACTTC. The V and J genes are TRBV7-2 and TRBJ2-7; tentatively, D is TRBD1 (6 bases). The CDR3 has 14 amino acids. Looked up from germline, CDR1 is SGHTA and CDR2 is FQGNSA. V was trimmed by 1 base and J by 3 bases, leaving 10 bases between them.

This clone was detected only once. The same CDR3 also results from other DNA sequences found in this sample. This chain connects TRBV2 to TRBJ2-7; TRBD1 aligns across 7 bases. Germline V gene data show CDR1 as SNHLY and CDR2 as FYNNEI. The CDR3 has 13 amino acids. Trimming at V came to 3 bases and at J to 2 bases, leaving 1 base not matched to a gene. CDR3 protein: CASSEGTAYEQYF. The CDR3 DNA follows: TGTGCCAGCAGTGAGGGGACAGCCTACGAGCAGTACTTC.

The chain combines TRBV28 with TRBJ1-2; D uncertain. The CDR3 is 12 residues long. Germline loops: CDR1 MDHEN, CDR2 SYDVKM. The V and J ends lost 2 bases and 6 bases respectively, with 7 bases between them. The CDR3 DNA is TGTGCCAGCAGTTTAGCGGGAAATGGCTACACCTTC. It encodes CASSLAGNGYTF.

J is TRBJ2-6 and V is TRBV14, with D perhaps matching TRBD1 (7 bases). V was clipped by 0 bases and J by 0 bases, with 15 bases between them. The CDR3 covers 19 residues. Germline V gene data show CDR1 as SGHDN and CDR2 as FVKESK. CDR3 DNA sequence: TGTGCCAGCAGCCAAGAGCGGGACAGCCCGTTCTCTGGGGCCAACGTCCTGACTTTC. The encoded protein is CASSQERDSPFSGANVLTF.

V usage is TRBV2 and J usage is TRBJ2-2; tentative D call: TRBD1 (6 bases). The V and J ends lost 6 bases and 6 bases respectively, with 14 bases between them. This CDR3 spans 14 amino acids. Germline values: CDR1 SNHLY, CDR2 FYNNEI. CDR3 bases: TGTGCCAGCAGCGGAGACAGGACGGCCGGGGAGCTGTTTTTT. It specifies CASSGDRTAGELFF.

The chain carries TRBV9 and TRBJ2-5; TRBD2 agrees at 8 bases. V lost 4 bases to trimming and J lost 2 bases; unmatched junction nucleotides: 7. The CDR3 runs 15 residues. Looked up from germline, CDR1 is SGDLS and CDR2 is YYNGEE. The CDR3 reads CASSLGVAGQETQYF. CDR3 DNA sequence: TGTGCCAGCAGCCTAGGGGTAGCGGGACAAGAGACCCAGTACTTC.

This chain connects TRBV9 to TRBJ1-4; TRBD1 is a possible D gene (5 bases). This CDR3 has 14 amino acids. V was clipped by 4 bases and J by 5 bases, with 12 bases between them. Germline V lookup: CDR1 SGDLS, CDR2 YYNGEE. The CDR3 DNA is TGTGCCAGCAGCAGAGACAGTGAGAATGAAAAACTGTTTTTT. It encodes CASSRDSENEKLFF. The full variable domain, with the rest looked up from reference TRBV9 and TRBJ1-4, is DSGVTQTPKHLITATGQRVTLRCSPRSGDLSVYWYQQSLDQGLQFLIQYYNGEERAKGNILERFSAQQFPDLHSELNLSSLELGDSALYFCASSRDSENEKLFFGSGTQLSVL.

V and J are TRBV5-4 and TRBJ2-5; maybe TRBD2 (6 bases). The CDR3 runs to 13 residues. The V and J ends lost 2 bases and 5 bases respectively, with 10 bases between them. The germline CDR1 and CDR2 sequences are SGHNT and YYREEE (reference sequence). The CDR3 loop reads CASSFASEETQYF. The CDR3 coding sequence is TGTGCCAGCAGCTTCGCTAGCGAGGAGACCCAGTACTTC.

The rearrangement links TRBV15 to TRBJ2-5, with TRBD2 matching over 8 bases. Trimming cost V 9 bases and J 2 bases; bases outside gene matches: 11. Germline V gene data show CDR1 as LNHNV and CDR2 as YYDKDF (reference sequence). This CDR3 is 15 amino acids long. The CDR3 nucleotides read TGTGCCACGAATTTAATGGGACTAGAGCAAGAGACCCAGTACTTC. It codes for CATNLMGLEQETQYF.

This clone occurred once. This chain connects TRBV19 to TRBJ2-3, with 7 bases that match TRBD2. The CDR3 loop spans 17 amino acids. Trimming took 6 bases from V and 1 from J; bases not matched to a gene: 13. Germline V gives CDR1 LNHDA, CDR2 SQIVND (reference sequence). The CDR3 bases are TGTGCCAGTAGCTTCCTTCCTGGGGCGGGAGGCACAGATACGCAGTATTTT. Protein: CASSFLPGAGGTDTQYF.